This T cell receptor beta chain appears in the sequencing data of a study of PD-1 blockade in classical Hodgkin lymphoma. The CDR3 has 15 residues. V shed 8 bases and J 7 bases; nucleotides not matched to a gene: 11. CDR1 and CDR2 from the germline V gene are MDHEN and SYDVKM. TCRdb's table, derived via immunoSEQ multiplex PCR, lists solely in-frame clones and lacks some. The repertoire holds 90,000 to 100,000 clones, with approximately 92% as singletons. All the patients suffered relapse after autologous stem cell transplantation, and brentuximab vedotin exposure differed. With regard to this clone: The antigen is undetermined.

Study-wide points: Compared with baseline, CD4+ but not CD8+ TCR diversity had risen significantly by C4D1.

The starting material was peripheral blood mononuclear cells (PBMCs), obtained at baseline. The origin of this receptor is a human donor with classical Hodgkin lymphoma. The chain has TRBV28 and TRBJ1-4; TRBD1 aligns across 9 bases. CDR3 DNA: TGTGCCAGCCGCCCCTTGGGACAGGGTCGTGAAAAACTGTTTTTT. Protein: CASRPLGQGREKLFF.